Detailed here is one TCR beta chain. Its target is unknown. Authors' methods: Because ImmunoSEQ provided only junction sequences with no quality scores, the filtering differed. The assay was immunoSEQ multiplex PCR, and TCRdb's table has in-frame clones only and misses some. D and trimming come from the DNA, and the V and J calls and clone size come from that table. The table has roughly 1,600,000 clones, around 98.5% seen once. The data were taken from a study of shared clonotypes between healthy human individuals. Study-wide context: Three plates each covered CD4 naive and memory; CD8 naive two, CD8 memory one. Study-level results: Across a handful of donors, naive CD4 shared around 5.4%, naive CD8 less than 4%, memory CD4 roughly 2.1%, memory CD8 about 0.4%.

Trimming removed 5 bases from V and 5 bases from J; junction bases left unmatched: 8. The germline gives CDR1 SGHKS, CDR2 YYEKEE (reference sequence). The CDR3 totals 14 residues. This receptor was identified in a man aged 30-40 years in good health. Sequencing was carried out using naive CD4+ T cells sorted from blood. Subset here: CD45RA+ positively selected. This chain joins TRBV5-5 and TRBJ2-5, with 8 bases aligning to TRBD1. CDR3 DNA: TGTGCCAGCAGACAGACAGGGGTCGGCGAGACCCAGTACTTC. Encoded protein: CASRQTGVGETQYF. Full variable domain (remainder filled in from reference TRBV5-5 and TRBJ2-5): DAGVTQSPTHLIKTRGQQVTLRCSPISGHKSVSWYQQVLGQGPQFIFQYYEKEERGRGNFPDRFSARQFPNYSSELNVNALLLGDSALYLCASRQTGVGETQYFGPGTRLLVL.